This T cell receptor (beta chain) came from a study of CD8+ T cells in alopecia areata. Regarding the study as a whole: Many expanded lesional clones persisted in scalp and blood during tofacitinib. In patients, TCRs were shared less clearly than in mice, and HLA may possibly be involved. Scalp clonality decreased significantly with tofacitinib, and so did expanded CD8+ clones among the top 100. Lesional scalp, especially alopecia totalis/universalis, showed higher clonality than normal scalp.

The treatment here: oral pan-JAK inhibitor, 5-10 mg twice daily. RNA was extracted and reverse transcribed into cDNA as the sequencing template. Clones were read by immunoSEQ multiplex PCR, and TCRdb kept only the in-frame ones, dropping some. The sample consists of tens of thousands of clones, about 45% of them appearing once. CDR1 is MGHRA and CDR2 is YSYEKL in the germline V gene. The junction had 10 bases not matched to a gene; V was cut back by 3 bases and J by 9 bases. The CDR3 contains 15 residues. A note on this clone: Its antigen is currently unknown.

The J gene is TRBJ2-1, the V gene TRBV4-1; TRBD1 matches 8 bases. The source was CD8+ T cells sorted from blood, collected around week 37, from a patient treated with tofacitinib. The TCR originated in a human donor with alopecia areata. The CDR3 nucleotides are TGCGCCAGCAGCCACCAAACCCGACAGGGGACTGAGCAGTTCTTC. Amino acids: CASSHQTRQGTEQFF.